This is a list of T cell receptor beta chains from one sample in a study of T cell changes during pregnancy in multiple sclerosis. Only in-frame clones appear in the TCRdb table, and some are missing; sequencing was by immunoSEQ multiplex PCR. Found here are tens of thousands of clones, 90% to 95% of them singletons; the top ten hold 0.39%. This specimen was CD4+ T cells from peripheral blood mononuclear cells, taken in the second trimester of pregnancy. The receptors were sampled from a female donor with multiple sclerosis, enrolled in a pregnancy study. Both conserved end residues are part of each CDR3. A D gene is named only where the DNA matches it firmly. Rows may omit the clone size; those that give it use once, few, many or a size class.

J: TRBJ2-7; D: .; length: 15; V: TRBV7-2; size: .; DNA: TGTGCCAGCAGCCAGAGGTCTGGGTTCAGCTACGAGCAGTACTTC; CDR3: CASSQRSGFSYEQYF
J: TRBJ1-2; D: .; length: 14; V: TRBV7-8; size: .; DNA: TGTGCCAGCAGCTTAGCAGCCTCTAACTATGGCTACACCTTC; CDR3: CASSLAASNYGYTF
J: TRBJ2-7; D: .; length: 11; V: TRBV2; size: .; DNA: TGTGCCAGTAATTTATCCTACGAGCAGTACTTC; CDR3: CASNLSYEQYF
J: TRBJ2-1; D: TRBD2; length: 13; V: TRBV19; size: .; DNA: TGTGCCACGGGACTAGCGGGAGGAAATGAGCAGTTCTTC; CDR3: CATGLAGGNEQFF
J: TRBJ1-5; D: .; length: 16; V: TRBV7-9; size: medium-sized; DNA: TGTGCCAGCAGCATATCCCAGGGAGGTAGCAATCAGCCCCAGCATTTT; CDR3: CASSISQGGSNQPQHF
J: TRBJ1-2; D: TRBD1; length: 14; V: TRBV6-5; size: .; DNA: TGTGCCAGTTCCCGTGCGGACAGGCCCTATGGCTACACCTTC; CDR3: CASSRADRPYGYTF
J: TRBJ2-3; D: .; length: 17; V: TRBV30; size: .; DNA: TGTGCCTGGAGGACTTCGTGGGGCAGGCGACCGGCAGGTACGCAGTATTTT; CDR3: CAWRTSWGRRPAGTQYF
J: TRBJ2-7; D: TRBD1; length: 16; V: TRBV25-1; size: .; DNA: TGTGCCAGCAGCCGGACAGGGTCAATTAGCTCCTACGAGCAGTACTTC; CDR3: CASSRTGSISSYEQYF
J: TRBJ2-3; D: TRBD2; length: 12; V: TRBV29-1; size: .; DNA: TGCAGCGGGACTAGTATCGCAGATACGCAGTATTTT; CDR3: CSGTSIADTQYF
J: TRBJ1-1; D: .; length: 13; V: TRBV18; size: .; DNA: TGTGCCAGCTCACCCCTCAATCGCGCTGAAGCTTTCTTT; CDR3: CASSPLNRAEAFF
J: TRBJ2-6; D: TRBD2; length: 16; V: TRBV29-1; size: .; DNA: TGCAGCGTTTCAAGCGGGGTCCTCTCTGGGGCCAACGTCCTGACTTTC; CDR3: CSVSSGVLSGANVLTF
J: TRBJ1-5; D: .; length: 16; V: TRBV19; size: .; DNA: TGTGCCAGTAGTTCCCCCCGGATCCGGGGCAATCAGCCCCAGCATTTT; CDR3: CASSSPRIRGNQPQHF
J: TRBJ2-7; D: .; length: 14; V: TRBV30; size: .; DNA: TGTGCCTGGAGTGTATTCTCCGGGAACTACGAGCAGTACTTC; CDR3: CAWSVFSGNYEQYF
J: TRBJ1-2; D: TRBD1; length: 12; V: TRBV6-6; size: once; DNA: TGTGCCACCAAGGGACAGAATTATGGCTACACCTTC; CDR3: CATKGQNYGYTF
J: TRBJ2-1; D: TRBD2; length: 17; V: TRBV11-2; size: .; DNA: TGTGCCAGCAGTCTCCGACTAGCGGGATTCTCCTACAATGAGCAGTTCTTC; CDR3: CASSLRLAGFSYNEQFF
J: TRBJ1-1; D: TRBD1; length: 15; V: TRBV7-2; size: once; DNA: TGTGCCAGCAGCTCGACGGGACAGGTGAACACTGAAGCTTTCTTT; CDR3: CASSSTGQVNTEAFF
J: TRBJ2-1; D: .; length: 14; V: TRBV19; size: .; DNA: TGTGCCAGTAGTATTCCTGGGCTGTACAATGAGCAGTTCTTC; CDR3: CASSIPGLYNEQFF
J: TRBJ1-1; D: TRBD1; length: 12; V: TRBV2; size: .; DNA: TGTGCCGCCGGACAGGAGAACACTGAAGCTTTCTTT; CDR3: CAAGQENTEAFF
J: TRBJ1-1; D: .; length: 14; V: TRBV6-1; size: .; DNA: TGTGCCACCGACCCTAACCAGGGGAGCACTGAAGCTTTCTTT; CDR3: CATDPNQGSTEAFF
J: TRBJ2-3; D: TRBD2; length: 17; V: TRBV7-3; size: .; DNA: TGTGCCAGCAGCTTAACAAGGAGGGCGGGGGTTACAGATACGCAGTATTTT; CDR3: CASSLTRRAGVTDTQYF
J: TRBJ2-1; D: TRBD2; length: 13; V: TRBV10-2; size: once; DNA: TGCGCCAGCAAACTAGCGGGGAACAATGAGCAGTTCTTC; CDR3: CASKLAGNNEQFF
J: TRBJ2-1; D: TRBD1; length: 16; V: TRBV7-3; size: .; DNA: TGTGCCAGCAGCCCACCAGGGGGAGACGGTGCCGGGGAGCAGTTCTTC; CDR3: CASSPPGGDGAGEQFF
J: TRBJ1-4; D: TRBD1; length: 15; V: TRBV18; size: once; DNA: TGTGCCAGCTCACCCGGACAGGGGTGGAATGAAAAACTGTTTTTT; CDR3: CASSPGQGWNEKLFF
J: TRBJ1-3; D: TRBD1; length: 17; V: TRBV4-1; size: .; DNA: TGCGCCAGCAGCCAAGATAAGACAGGGGTTTCAGGAAACACCATATATTTT; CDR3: CASSQDKTGVSGNTIYF
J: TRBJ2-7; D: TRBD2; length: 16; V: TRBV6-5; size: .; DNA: TGTGCCAGCAGTTACGCCAGGGCGGGAGGGAACTACGAGCAGTACTTC; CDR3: CASSYARAGGNYEQYF
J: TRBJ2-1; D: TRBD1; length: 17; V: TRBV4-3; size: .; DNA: TGCGCCAGCAGCCCGGGACTTGGACAGGGATTGAGCAATGAGCAGTTCTTC; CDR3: CASSPGLGQGLSNEQFF
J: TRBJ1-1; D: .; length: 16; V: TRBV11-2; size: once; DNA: TGTGCCAGCAGCTTAGAGTGGGGCAGGTCGAACACTGAAGCTTTCTTT; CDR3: CASSLEWGRSNTEAFF
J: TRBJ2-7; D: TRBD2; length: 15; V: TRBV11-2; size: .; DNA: TGTGCCAGCAGGAGAGGGGCTAGCGGAGAGGACGAGCAGTACTTC; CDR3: CASRRGASGEDEQYF
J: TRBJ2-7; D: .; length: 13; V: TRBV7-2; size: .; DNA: TGTGCCAGCAGCTTAGAAGGGGGTTCGGAGCAGTACTTC; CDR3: CASSLEGGSEQYF
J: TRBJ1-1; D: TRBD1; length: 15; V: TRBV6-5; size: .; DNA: TGTGCCAGCAGCCGGAGACAGGGGGCGCACACTGAAGCTTTCTTT; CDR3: CASSRRQGAHTEAFF
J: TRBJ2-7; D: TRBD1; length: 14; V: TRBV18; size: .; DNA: TGTGCCAGCTCACCATATGACAGGGATGGCGAGCAGTACTTC; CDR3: CASSPYDRDGEQYF
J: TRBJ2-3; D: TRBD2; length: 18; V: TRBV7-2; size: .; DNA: TGTGCCAGCAGCTTAGATAGGCCCGGCGGGGGGAGTACAGATACGCAGTATTTT; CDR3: CASSLDRPGGGSTDTQYF
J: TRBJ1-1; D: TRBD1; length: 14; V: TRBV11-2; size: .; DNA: TGTGCCAGCAGCTTCTCACAGGGGGGCACTGAAGCTTTCTTT; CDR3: CASSFSQGGTEAFF
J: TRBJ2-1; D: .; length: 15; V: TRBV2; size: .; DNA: TGTGCCAGCAGTGACTTTCAGGGAATAGACAATGAGCAGTTCTTC; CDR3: CASSDFQGIDNEQFF
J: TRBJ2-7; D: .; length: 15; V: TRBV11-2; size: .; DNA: TGTGCCAGCAGCTTATTACCTGGTCAGTCCTACGAGCAGTACTTC; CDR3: CASSLLPGQSYEQYF
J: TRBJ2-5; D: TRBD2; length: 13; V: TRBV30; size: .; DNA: TGTGCCTGGAAGCTAGCGGGGGGGGAGACCCAGTACTTC; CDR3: CAWKLAGGETQYF
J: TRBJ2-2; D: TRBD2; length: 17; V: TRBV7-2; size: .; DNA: TGTGCCAGCAGCTCCCATCGGACTAGCGGCACCACCGGGGAGCTGTTTTTT; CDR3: CASSSHRTSGTTGELFF
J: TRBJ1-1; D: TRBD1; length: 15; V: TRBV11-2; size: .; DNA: TGTGCCAGCAGCTTAGAGACAGGGAGAAGAACTGAAGCTTTCTTT; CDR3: CASSLETGRRTEAFF
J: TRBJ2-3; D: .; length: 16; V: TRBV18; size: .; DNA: TGTGCCAGCTCACCACGGGACTCCGGGAACACAGATACGCAGTATTTT; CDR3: CASSPRDSGNTDTQYF
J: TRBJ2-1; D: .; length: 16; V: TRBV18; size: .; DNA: TGTGCCAGCTCACCACCGGGAGGGGGGGCCTACAATGAGCAGTTCTTC; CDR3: CASSPPGGGAYNEQFF
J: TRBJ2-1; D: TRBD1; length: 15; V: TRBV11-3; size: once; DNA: TGTGCCAGCAGCCTCGGGACAGGGGGCTACAATGAGCAGTTCTTC; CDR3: CASSLGTGGYNEQFF
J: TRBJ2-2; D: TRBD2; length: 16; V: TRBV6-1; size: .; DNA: TGTGCCAGCAGTGAACCGAGCGGGAGCCCAACCGGGGAGCTGTTTTTT; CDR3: CASSEPSGSPTGELFF
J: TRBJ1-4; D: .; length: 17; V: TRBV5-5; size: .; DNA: TGTGCCAGCAGCTTGGCCTGGCCCAGGGGCGGTGGTGAAAAACTGTTTTTT; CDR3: CASSLAWPRGGGEKLFF
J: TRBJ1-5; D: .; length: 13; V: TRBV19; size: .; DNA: TGTGCCAGTAGTACCCGGGTTAATCAGCCCCAGCATTTT; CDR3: CASSTRVNQPQHF
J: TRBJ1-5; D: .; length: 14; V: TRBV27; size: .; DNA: TGTGCCAGCAGTTTAGAGGGCAGCAATCAGCCCCAGCATTTT; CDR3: CASSLEGSNQPQHF
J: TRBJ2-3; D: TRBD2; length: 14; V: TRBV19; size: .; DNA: TGTGCCAGTAGTATAAGCGGGGGGCAGGATACGCAGTATTTT; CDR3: CASSISGGQDTQYF